This TCR beta chain is from a study of blood T cell repertoires in COVID-19. Profiled with immunoSEQ multiplex PCR; TCRdb holds only in-frame clones, not every one. The table lists approximately 160,000 clones, about 81% of them singletons. This CDR3 spans 17 amino acids. From germline, CDR1 is LGHDT and CDR2 YNNKEL (reference sequence). The V gene end was trimmed by 4 bases and the J gene end by 7 bases; junction bases not matched to a gene: 15. The sample was peripheral blood. The chain has TRBV3-1 (or the pseudogene TRBV3-2) and TRBJ1-1, with 10 positions matching TRBD1. The TCR originated in a man in his 60s with active or convalescent COVID-19. The CDR3 reads CASSPVPGQGRASEAFF. CDR3 DNA sequence: TGTGCCAGCAGCCCCGTCCCGGGACAGGGGCGGGCAAGTGAAGCTTTCTTT.